The clone carrying this T cell receptor (beta chain) was detected many times. What it binds is unknown. The entry originates in a study of T cell repertoires in cytomegalovirus infection. Via MiXCR, TCRdb re-called the reads, giving one row per CDR3 protein. This sample has some 440,000 distinct CDR3 sequences, with 25% to 40% found just once. Study-wide results and caveats: Cumulated frequencies of public TCR beta families served to identify carriers of CMV plus the relevant HLA.

This clonotype originated in a human donor in good health (CMV status not recorded). Some clones in this sample may be carry-over from other donors' samples. The sample consisted of PBMCs.

CDR3 nucleotides: TGTGCCAGCAGCTTGGAGAGACAGTTGGTGTATCAAGGAAAACTGTTTTTT. Residues: CASSLERQLVYQGKLFF. The chain carries TRBV7-8 and TRBJ1-4, with a weak D call TRBD1 (5 bases). CDR3 length: 17 amino acids. Germline-derived CDR1 and CDR2 are SGHVS and FQNEAQ. The V gene lost 3 bases and the J gene lost 10 bases, with 24 bases spanning the gap.